This T cell receptor (beta chain) was sequenced in a study of OX40 agonist ivuxolimab in advanced cancers. Study overall: One patient with hepatocellular carcinoma and two with cutaneous melanoma, three in all, had partial responses.

CDR1 is SQVTM and CDR2 is ANQGSEA in the germline V gene. V dropped 6 bases and J dropped 3; count of bases not matched to a gene: 4. The CDR3 consists of 13 residues. Assay: immunoSEQ multiplex PCR; the TCRdb copy retains only in-frame clones and omits some. Of under 95,000 clones detected, roughly 84% appear once; the ten largest clones hold 2.5% to 3%. There are a few counts of this clone. The chain employs TRBV29-1 and TRBJ1-5; 8 positions agree with TRBD1. Sequenced material: CD4+ or CD8+ T cells sorted from blood, taken in a trial of the OX40 agonist ivuxolimab. This TCR was sampled from an adult with an advanced solid tumor such as melanoma, head and neck, liver or kidney cancer. CDR3 loop: CSVQGANNQPQHF. The CDR3, as DNA: TGCAGCGTGCAGGGGGCGAACAATCAGCCCCAGCATTTT.